The rows below give T cell receptor beta chains drawn from one sample of a study of tumour-infiltrating T cells in Burkitt lymphoma. Using immunoSEQ multiplex PCR, the repertoire was profiled, and TCRdb retains in-frame clones only, with some absent. The repertoire holds roughly 5,000 clones, with about 13% as singletons. The sample consisted of tumor tissue. The receptors originated from a human donor with Burkitt lymphoma. Each CDR3 is given with its conserved first and last residue. A D gene is named only where the DNA matches it firmly. Rows give clone size only sometimes, using once, few, many, or a class for an expanded clone.

TRBJ2-7 TRBD1 few TRBV2 TGTGCCAGCAGCATACAGGGGGGAGACTACGAGCAGTACTTC CASSIQGGDYEQYF
TRBJ2-5 - few TRBV11-2 TGTGCCAGCAGCTTAAGAGGCGCCCGGGGGACCCAGTACTTC CASSLRGARGTQYF
TRBJ1-1 - few TRBV10-3 TGTGCCATCAGGTCGACAGCGAAGAACACTGAAGCTTTCTTT CAIRSTAKNTEAFF
TRBJ2-7 TRBD2 few TRBV9 TGTGCCAGCAGCGTAGCGTCTAGCGGGAGATACGAGCAGTACTTC CASSVASSGRYEQYF
TRBJ2-7 TRBD2 - TRBV5-6 TGTGCCAGCAGCTCCCCCGAGCGGGAGGGCCTGTACGAGCAGTACTTC CASSSPEREGLYEQYF
TRBJ1-3 - - TRBV5-1 TGCGCCAGCAGCTACGGTGGCTCTGGAAACACCATATATTTT CASSYGGSGNTIYF
TRBJ2-3 - few TRBV5-1 TGCGCCAGCAGCTCGATGGCCAGCACAGATACGCAGTATTTT CASSSMASTDTQYF
TRBJ2-7 TRBD2 few TRBV30 TGTGCCTGGAGTTATAGCGGGGGGACGTACGAGCAGTACTTC CAWSYSGGTYEQYF
TRBJ1-5 - - TRBV6-5 TGTGCCAGCAGGCCGGAAAGCAATCAGCCCCAGCATTTT CASRPESNQPQHF
TRBJ2-1 - few TRBV4-3 TGCGCCAGCAGCCAAGAAGGGGTTCTACAGGGACGCCTGCGGAGGCAGTTCTTC CASSQEGVLQGRLRRQFF
TRBJ2-7 - few TRBV4-3 TGCGCCAGCAGCCAAGCTTGGCAGGCTAGCCCGTACGACGAGCAGTACTTC CASSQAWQASPYDEQYF
TRBJ1-5 - few TRBV6-1 TGTGCCAGCAGTGTCCGGGGATTCAATCAGCCCCAGCATTTT CASSVRGFNQPQHF
TRBJ2-1 TRBD2 - TRBV7-2 TGTGCCAGCAGCTTAGAGCCTTTTGGGGGGGGTGAGCAGTTCTTC CASSLEPFGGGEQFF
TRBJ2-2 - few TRBV4-2 TGTGCCAGCAGCCAACGACAGGGCTCTACTAGCGGCCCTGCGAACACCGGGGAGCTGTTTTTT CASSQRQGSTSGPANTGELFF
TRBJ2-6 - - TRBV7-2 TGTGCCAGCAGCTTAGCGGGCAGCGTATCCTCTGGGGCCAACGTCCTGACTTTC CASSLAGSVSSGANVLTF
TRBJ1-2 TRBD1 - TRBV7-2 TGTGCCAGCAGCCGGGACAGCTATGGCTACACCTTC CASSRDSYGYTF
TRBJ1-3 - few TRBV18 TGTGCCAGAATCCAGGGTTGTAGGTCTGGAAACACCATATATTTT CARIQGCRSGNTIYF
TRBJ2-1 TRBD2 - TRBV4-1 TGCGCCAGCAGCCAAGACCGAGCGGGATACTTCTACAATGAGCAGTTCTTC CASSQDRAGYFYNEQFF
TRBJ2-1 - - TRBV10-1 TGCGCCAGCAGTGAGTCGAAAGCCCCTAGATACAATGAGCAGTTCTTC CASSESKAPRYNEQFF
TRBJ2-7 TRBD1 few TRBV6-1 TGTGCCAGCAAGCCGGGACAGAGCTCCTACGAGCAGTACTTC CASKPGQSSYEQYF
TRBJ2-6 TRBD1 few TRBV5-3 TGTGCCCCTCGCCGGACAGGACGCTCTGGGGCCAACGTCCTGACTTTC CAPRRTGRSGANVLTF
TRBJ2-7 - - TRBV7-9 TGTGCCAGCAGCTCGACAGGACCCTACGAGCAGTACTTC CASSSTGPYEQYF
TRBJ2-4 - - TRBV28 TGTGCCAGCACCTTCTCGTATGCGGGGCCGAAAAACATTCAGTACTTC CASTFSYAGPKNIQYF
TRBJ2-7 TRBD2 - TRBV5-4 TGTGCCAGCAGCTCTAGCGGGGGGACCTACGAGCAGTACTTC CASSSSGGTYEQYF
TRBJ1-2 TRBD1 - TRBV6-5 TGTGCCAGCGGGACAGGGGACTACACCTTC CASGTGDYTF
TRBJ2-2 TRBD2 - TRBV7-2 TGTGCCAGCAGCTCCACCGGGACTAGCGGGGGACGCGGGGAGCTGTTTTTT CASSSTGTSGGRGELFF
TRBJ2-7 - - TRBV28 TGTGCCAGCAGTTTTTTCCAGGAGCAGTACTTC CASSFFQEQYF
TRBJ2-2 - - TRBV4-2 TGTGCCAGCAGCCAGAAGGGACAGAACACCGGGGAGCTGTTTTTT CASSQKGQNTGELFF
TRBJ2-3 - - TRBV4-1 TGCGCCAACAGCCAAGATGAATGGGGAGGCTTTAATACGCAATATTTT CANSQDEWGGFNTQYF
TRBJ2-5 TRBD2 - TRBV7-3 TGTGCCAGCAGCTTAAGGGGGGGATCAGAGACCCAGTACTTC CASSLRGGSETQYF
TRBJ1-1 - - TRBV5-1 TGCGCCAGCAACCTGGGGGGGTTGAACACTGAAGCTTTCTTT CASNLGGLNTEAFF
TRBJ2-7 - large TRBV7-2 TGTGCCAGCAGCTTAGATTGGGGCTTAACCTACGAGCAGTACTTC CASSLDWGLTYEQYF
TRBJ2-4 - - TRBV4-2 TGTGCCAGCAGCCAACCCGGGACCAAAAACATTCAGTACTTC CASSQPGTKNIQYF
TRBJ2-1 - few TRBV7-8 TGTGCCAGCAGCTCCCCCTGGCACAATGAGCAGTTCTTC CASSSPWHNEQFF
TRBJ2-2 - - TRBV7-2 TGTGCCAGCAGCTTAAGCCAGGCCACCGGGGAGCTGTTTTTT CASSLSQATGELFF
TRBJ2-3 TRBD1 - TRBV19 TGTGCCACCCAGGGGGCCGACGCCACAGATACGCAGTATTTT CATQGADATDTQYF
TRBJ2-1 - - TRBV7-9 TGTGCCAGCAGCCCCAGGTGGGATGAGCAGTTCTTC CASSPRWDEQFF
TRBJ1-3 - few TRBV30 TGTGCCTGGAGTAACTGGCCCGCAAGGTCTGGAAACACCATATATTTT CAWSNWPARSGNTIYF
TRBJ2-2 - - TRBV28 TGTGCCATATACGAGGGCGGGGAGCTGTTTTTT CAIYEGGELFF
TRBJ2-3 - few TRBV2 TGTGCCAGCAGCCTGTCCGGGACCCTCGCAGATACGCAGTATTTT CASSLSGTLADTQYF
TRBJ2-1 - - TRBV11-2 TGTGCCAGCAGCTTAGAAGGGCAGGTCGAATACAATGAGCAGTTCTTC CASSLEGQVEYNEQFF
TRBJ2-3 - few TRBV11-2 TGTGCCAGCAGCTCGAAATCGGGACTTAGCACAGATACGCAGTATTTT CASSSKSGLSTDTQYF